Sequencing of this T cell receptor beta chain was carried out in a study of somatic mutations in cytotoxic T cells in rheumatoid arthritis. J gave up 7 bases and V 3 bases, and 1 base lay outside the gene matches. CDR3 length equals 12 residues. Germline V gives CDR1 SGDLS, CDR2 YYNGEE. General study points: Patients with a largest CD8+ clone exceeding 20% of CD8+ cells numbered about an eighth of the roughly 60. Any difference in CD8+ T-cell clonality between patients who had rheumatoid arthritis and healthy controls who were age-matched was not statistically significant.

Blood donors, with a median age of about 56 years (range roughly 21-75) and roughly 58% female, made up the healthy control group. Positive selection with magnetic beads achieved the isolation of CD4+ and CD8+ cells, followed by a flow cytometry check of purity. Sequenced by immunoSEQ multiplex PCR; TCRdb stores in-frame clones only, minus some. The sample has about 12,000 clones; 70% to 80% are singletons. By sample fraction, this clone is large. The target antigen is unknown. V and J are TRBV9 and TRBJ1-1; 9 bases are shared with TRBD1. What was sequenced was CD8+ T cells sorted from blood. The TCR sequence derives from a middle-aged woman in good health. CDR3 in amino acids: CASSAGQGEAFF. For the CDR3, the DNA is TGTGCCAGCAGCGCGGGACAGGGTGAAGCTTTCTTT.